What follows are 28 T cell receptor beta chains derived from one specimen sequenced in a study of blood T cells in healthy people across ages. A second PCR of 7 to 11 cycles used a sample-barcoded 5' primer and a J-beta primer mix. MiXCR was run by TCRdb on the 5' RACE reads, yielding one entry per CDR3 protein. This repertoire shows approximately 770,000 distinct CDR3 sequences, 58% found once; its top ten account for 22%. The source material was blood. These receptors originate from a man between 25 and 39 years old in good health.

This clonotype is a singleton in its sample. V usage is TRBV6-1 and J usage is TRBJ1-2; weak D call: TRBD1 (5 bases). V was pared by 3 bases and J by 0 bases, with 17 bases between. Germline values: CDR1 MNHNS, CDR2 SASEGT. The CDR3 runs 17 residues. As DNA, the CDR3 is TGTGCCAGCAGTGACCCCCGGGACGGGCAAGCTAACTATGGCTACACCTTC. Translated, it gives CASSDPRDGQANYGYTF.

The rearrangement links TRBV5-1 to TRBJ2-1, with D perhaps assigned TRBD1 or TRBD2 (5 bases each). This CDR3 contains 17 residues. V gave up 7 bases and J gave up 0 bases, with 20 bases separating them. CDR1 is SGHRS and CDR2 is YFSETQ in the germline V gene. The CDR3 is CASQSGTAASSYNEQFF. CDR3 DNA: TGCGCCAGCCAATCGGGGACCGCCGCAAGCTCCTACAATGAGCAGTTCTTC. Full variable domain (remainder filled in from reference TRBV5-1 and TRBJ2-1): KAGVTQTPRYLIKTRGQQVTLSCSPISGHRSVSWYQQTPGQGLQFLFEYFSETQRNKGNFPGRFSGRQFSNSRSEMNVSTLELGDSALYLCASQSGTAASSYNEQFFGPGTRLTVL.

This clonotype was seen just once. Here the CDR3 reads CASSYSRGSSTGELFF. CDR3 sequence (DNA): TGTGCCAGCAGTTACTCGAGAGGGAGTAGTACCGGGGAGCTGTTTTTT. This chain connects TRBV6-5 to TRBJ2-2, with a possible D match to TRBD2 (5 bases). Trimming left V 0 bases short and J 5 bases short, with 13 bases between. The CDR3 loop spans 16 amino acids. From germline, CDR1 is MNHEY and CDR2 SVGAGI.

This clonotype has more than one count but fewer than ten. The chain couples TRBV2 to TRBJ2-5; D uncertain. CDR3 length: 14 amino acids. Germline loops: CDR1 SNHLY, CDR2 FYNNEI. V was cut by 4 bases and J by 0 bases, with 9 bases left in between. The CDR3 sequence: CASSVRGYQETQYF. Written as DNA, the CDR3 is TGTGCCAGCAGTGTCCGTGGGTACCAAGAGACCCAGTACTTC.

This clonotype was detected a few times. The V and J genes are TRBV29-1 and TRBJ2-1; D is undetermined. Trimming pared 5 bases from V and 7 bases from J, leaving 9 bases between. The CDR3 is made up of 11 amino acids. CDR1 is SQVTM and CDR2 is ANQGSEA in the germline V gene. CDR3 nucleotides: TGCAGCGTTCCGGGTTCGAATGAGCAGTTCTTC. Its protein product is CSVPGSNEQFF.

The rearrangement links TRBV9 to TRBJ2-7, with a weak D call TRBD2 (6 bases). Germline V gene lookup returns CDR1 SGDLS and CDR2 YYNGEE. This CDR3 comprises 15 residues. Trimming removed 4 bases from V and 0 bases from J, with 14 bases in between. CDR3 DNA: TGTGCCAGCAGCCCGGGGGTTACCAGCTCCTACGAGCAGTACTTC. Translating it yields CASSPGVTSSYEQYF.

The V gene is TRBV29-1, the J gene TRBJ2-2; 9 nucleotides match TRBD1. J gave up 0 bases and V 3 bases, and 5 bases lay outside the gene matches. The CDR3 has 16 residues. Germline-derived CDR1 and CDR2 are SQVTM and ANQGSEA. CDR3 residues: CSVDHGTGSNTGELFF. CDR3 bases: TGCAGCGTTGATCATGGGACAGGGTCGAACACCGGGGAGCTGTTTTTT.

V and J are TRBV10-3 and TRBJ2-5; no clear D gene. Germline values: CDR1 ENHRY, CDR2 SYGVKD. CDR3 length: 13 residues. Trimming pared 3 bases from V and 2 bases from J, leaving 7 bases between. CDR3 sequence reads: CAISEGRQETQYF. In DNA, the CDR3 is TGTGCCATCAGTGAAGGGCGGCAAGAGACCCAGTACTTC.

A word on this clonotype: Sequence at one end of the junction differs from germline and may be a read error. The chain employs TRBV20-1 and TRBJ2-1; perhaps TRBD1 as D (6 bases). The CDR3 length is 12 residues. Germline V gene data show CDR1 as DFQATT and CDR2 as SNEGSKA (reference sequence). The CDR3 sequence: CRANLQGNEQFF. The CDR3 DNA is TGCAGGGCTAATTTACAGGGAAATGAGCAGTTCTTC.

This clonotype was seen only a few times. The rearrangement uses TRBV20-1 and TRBJ2-7; 9 bases fit TRBD1. The CDR3 loop spans 14 amino acids. V shed 3 bases, J shed 4 bases, and the junction held 7 bases outside the gene matches. The V gene's germline CDR1 is DFQATT and CDR2 SNEGSKA (reference sequence). CDR3 DNA: TGCAGTGCTAGTCCCCCGGGGACAGGGTACGAGCAGTACTTC. It specifies CSASPPGTGYEQYF.

The count of this clonotype is one. The V gene is TRBV4-1, the J gene TRBJ1-1; weak D call: TRBD1 (5 bases). CDR3 length equals 16 residues. Trimming took 1 base from V and 6 from J, leaving 18 bases between them. CDR1 is MGHRA, CDR2 YSYEKL, per germline. CDR3 in amino acids: CASSQGIAGPNPEAFF. The CDR3 DNA sequence: TGCGCCAGCAGCCAAGGAATCGCGGGGCCCAATCCTGAAGCTTTCTTT.

The V and J genes are TRBV29-1 and TRBJ1-2; the match to TRBD1 covers 10 bases. This CDR3 has 13 residues. Germline V gives CDR1 SQVTM, CDR2 ANQGSEA. Trimming removed 8 bases from V and 8 bases from J; junction bases left unmatched: 11. The CDR3, as DNA: TGCAGCTTGAGGACAGGGGGGAGTGGCGGCTACACCTTC. The encoded protein is CSLRTGGSGGYTF.

The V call is TRBV27, the J call TRBJ2-1; 10 bases match TRBD2. This CDR3 region has 15 residues. Per germline, CDR1 MNHEY and CDR2 SMNVEV (reference sequence). Trimming removed 5 bases from V and 4 bases from J; junction bases left unmatched: 5. The CDR3 sequence is CASSPKRGGYNEQFF. DNA for the CDR3: TGTGCCAGCAGTCCCAAGCGGGGGGGGTACAATGAGCAGTTCTTC.

The V gene is TRBV5-6, the J gene TRBJ2-5; either TRBD1 or TRBD2 may supply D (5 bases each). Trimming shortened V by 4 bases and J by 1 base, and 23 bases separated the two germline ends. In germline, CDR1 is SGHDT, CDR2 YYEEEE. The CDR3 sequence is 18 residues long. The CDR3 DNA follows: TGTGCCAGCAGCGTCGGATTAGCGTCTTGGGGGTTCCAAGAGACCCAGTACTTC. Its translation is CASSVGLASWGFQETQYF.

This sequence joins TRBV18 and TRBJ2-7, with 8 positions matching TRBD1. Germline V gene lookup returns CDR1 KGHSH and CDR2 LQKENI. The CDR3 extends over 15 amino acids. V trimming: 8 bases; J trimming: 3 bases; junction bases outside the gene matches: 12. The CDR3 is CASAKGQGPGYEQYF. The CDR3 DNA reads TGTGCCAGCGCAAAAGGACAGGGACCCGGCTACGAGCAGTACTTC.

V is TRBV6-5 and J is TRBJ1-1; maybe TRBD1 (5 bases). In germline, CDR1 is MNHEY, CDR2 SVGAGI. The CDR3 is 15 amino acids. Trimming pared 5 bases from V and 3 bases from J, leaving 16 bases between. The CDR3 DNA reads as TGTGCCAGCAGTCCCCCGGGACGGATTGACACTGAAGCTTTCTTT. Amino acids: CASSPPGRIDTEAFF.

The chain has TRBV28 and TRBJ2-7, with a weak D call TRBD2 (7 bases). Germline CDR1 reads MDHEN; CDR2 reads SYDVKM. The CDR3 consists of 13 residues. V was cut by 8 bases and J by 2 bases, with 13 bases left in between. CDR3 coding DNA: TGTGCCAGCCTTAGGGGGGGGACCTACGAGCAGTACTTC. It is translated as CASLRGGTYEQYF.

The sample holds one count of this clonotype. The chain uses TRBV7-6 and TRBJ2-3; 7 bases line up with TRBD2. V was clipped by 5 bases and J by 4 bases; unmatched bases: 9. The CDR3 sequence is 15 residues long. Germline lookup yields CDR1 SGHVS and CDR2 FNYEAQ. The CDR3 DNA reads TGTGCCAGCAGCCTCCGCCACCTAGCGGCAGATACGCAGTATTTT. It specifies CASSLRHLAADTQYF.

The gene calls are TRBV20-1 and TRBJ1-2; 10 bases are shared with TRBD1. The CDR3 totals 14 residues. J lost 4 bases, V lost 6 bases, and 8 bases had no gene match. Per the germline V gene, CDR1 is DFQATT and CDR2 is SNEGSKA (reference sequence). The CDR3 coding sequence is TGCAGTGCGAACGGACAGGGGGTGGGCTATGGCTACACCTTC. Residues: CSANGQGVGYGYTF.

On this clonotype: Relative to the germline gene, one junction end is altered; a read error may explain this. The chain recombines TRBV29-1 with TRBJ2-7, with TRBD2 as a possible D gene (5 bases). TRBJ2-5 explains the end of the DNA better; the J call may be wrong. The CDR3 is made up of 12 amino acids. The germline V gene has CDR1 SQVTM and CDR2 ANQGSEA. The CDR3 DNA reads TGCAGCGTTAAAGATGGGGAGGAGACCCAGTACTTC. Its protein is CSVKDGEETQYF.

This clonotype appeared a few times. The chain couples TRBV5-1 to TRBJ1-4; 7 positions agree with TRBD1. Per germline, CDR1 SGHRS and CDR2 YFSETQ. The trim removed 3 bases at V and 6 bases at J, leaving 8 bases unmatched. The CDR3 extends over 15 amino acids. CDR3 nucleotides: TGCGCCAGCAGCTCCACCGGGACAGATTATGAAAAACTGTTTTTT. Protein sequence: CASSSTGTDYEKLFF.

Many counts were recorded for this clonotype. This could be a read error, since a much larger clone is one nucleotide away. The chain uses TRBV4-1 and TRBJ2-7, with TRBD2 matching 9 bases. The CDR3 runs to 17 residues. Germline V gives CDR1 MGHRA, CDR2 YSYEKL. The ends lost 5 bases at V and 7 bases at J; junction bases unmatched: 18. The CDR3 nucleotides are TGCGCCAGCAGCGTCCGACTAGCGGTCAACCGGGGCAATGAGCAGTACTTC. It yields the protein CASSVRLAVNRGNEQYF.

The V and J genes are TRBV27 and TRBJ1-6; D is possibly TRBD1 (6 bases). Germline lookup yields CDR1 MNHEY and CDR2 SMNVEV (reference sequence). V was cut by 9 bases and J by 9 bases, with 18 bases left in between. There are 14 residues in the CDR3. CDR3 DNA sequence: TGTGCCAGTGGACAGCGACAGGAGGGTTCACCCCTCCACTTT. It translates to CASGQRQEGSPLHF.

This chain joins TRBV3-1 and TRBJ2-7, with 7 bases fitting TRBD1. Trimming cost V 5 bases and J 3 bases; bases outside gene matches: 10. Germline CDR1 and CDR2: LGHDT and YNNKEL (reference sequence). The CDR3 sequence is 15 residues long. CDR3 region: CASSAQGYGVYEQYF. The CDR3 DNA follows: TGTGCCAGCAGCGCACAGGGGTACGGCGTCTACGAGCAGTACTTC.

The CDR3 spells CASSSATGNSYNEQFF. CDR3 DNA: TGTGCCAGCAGTTCCGCGACGGGGAACTCCTACAATGAGCAGTTCTTC. The chain combines TRBV12-3 or TRBV12-4 with TRBJ2-1; possibly TRBD2 for D (5 bases). CDR3 length: 16 amino acids. V lost 4 bases to trimming and J lost 0 bases, with 13 bases between them.

The table lists this clonotype with many counts. V usage is TRBV7-9 and J usage is TRBJ2-7; 9 bases align to TRBD1. The CDR3 sequence is 15 residues long. Germline assignment: CDR1 SEHNR and CDR2 FQNEAQ (reference sequence). V dropped 4 bases and J dropped 7; count of bases not matched to a gene: 11. CDR3 in amino acids: CASSSGQGTNWEQYF. The CDR3 DNA sequence: TGTGCCAGCAGCTCCGGACAGGGGACTAACTGGGAGCAGTACTTC.

This chain uses TRBV5-1 with TRBJ2-3; D may be TRBD1 (7 bases). Germline values: CDR1 SGHRS, CDR2 YFSETQ. V lost 4 bases, J lost 4 bases, and 16 bases lay in between. This CDR3 is 15 amino acids long. CDR3 nucleotides: TGCGCCAGCAGCGTCGGAGACAGGGAGGCAGATACGCAGTATTTT. The encoded protein is CASSVGDREADTQYF.

V gene TRBV11-1 combines with J gene TRBJ2-7; no clear D. CDR1 and CDR2 (germline): SGHAT, FQDESV (reference sequence). V gave up 3 bases and J gave up 1 base, with 16 bases separating them. This CDR3 contains 16 residues. The CDR3 here is CASSFKIGLGSYEQYF. DNA for the CDR3: TGTGCCAGCAGCTTTAAGATTGGTTTGGGTTCCTACGAGCAGTACTTC.